This T cell receptor (beta chain) was sequenced in a study of siplizumab effects on memory and regulatory T cells. The J segment lost 1 base and the V segment lost 9 bases, leaving 2 bases of the junction unmatched. Germline assignment: CDR1 SNHLY and CDR2 FYNNEI. The CDR3 spans 13 residues. The data were produced by immunoSEQ multiplex PCR, yet TCRdb's version contains in-frame clones alone and is incomplete. The data contain fewer than 70,000 clones, approximately 89% of them singletons. Study-level results: It was not possible to assign a naive or memory phenotype to roughly 80-96% of proliferating CD4+ or CD8+ clones. The apparent diversity of naive T cells exceeded that of memory cells, and naive T cells seemed to make a major contribution to the alloresponse. Proliferating siplizumab-culture Tregs lacked confirmation of suppressive function. No more than a minor fraction of alloreactive clones could be traced back to unstimulated subsets.

Concerning this clone: Its antigen is unidentified.

The sequence derives from a human donor in good health. The sequencing sample was made of Tregs sorted from blood. V gene TRBV2 combines with J gene TRBJ2-1; 8 bases line up with TRBD2. In DNA, the CDR3 is TGTGCCAGAGCGGGAGAATCCTACAATGAGCAGTTCTTC. This sequence encodes CARAGESYNEQFF.